Following are 18 T cell receptor beta chains from one sample sequenced in a study of shared clonotypes between healthy human individuals. Method: immunoSEQ multiplex PCR; TCRdb's copy keeps in-frame clones and lacks some. Among nearly 1,000,000 clones listed, approximately 80% were seen once. Sequenced: memory CD4+ T cells sorted from blood. Noted subset: CD45RA-negative fraction. The receptor set was obtained from a man younger than 35 in good health.

On this clone: At the DNA level, this CDR3 is encoded by other sequences in the same sample as well. CDR3 nucleotide sequence: TGTGCCAGCAGTTTACAGGGTGTCAATCAGCCCCAGCATTTT. Amino acid sequence: CASSLQGVNQPQHF. The chain links TRBV27 to TRBJ1-5, with D possibly being TRBD1 (5 bases). Germline V CDR1 and CDR2: MNHEY, SMNVEV (reference sequence). This CDR3 has 14 amino acids. The V end lost 2 bases, the J end lost 3 bases, and 8 bases lay between the germline ends.

The chain joins TRBV4-1 to TRBJ2-3; D remains unclear. This CDR3 spans 16 amino acids. CDR1 and CDR2 (germline): MGHRA, YSYEKL. Trimming shortened V by 6 bases and J by 1 base, and 17 bases separated the two germline ends. The CDR3 nucleotides are TGCGCCAGCAGTGTAGGACCCGGCGAGGGCACAGATACGCAGTATTTT. Translating gives CASSVGPGEGTDTQYF.

Remarks on this clone: Being one base from a much bigger clone, this may be a read error. The V gene is TRBV6-1, the J gene TRBJ2-7, with 14 nucleotides matching TRBD2. V shed 6 bases, J shed 5 bases, and the junction held 3 bases outside the gene matches. The CDR3 sequence is 14 residues long. Germline V CDR1 and CDR2: MNHNS, SASEGT. The chain's CDR3 is CASRGTSGSHEQYF. Here the CDR3 DNA reads TGTGCCAGCAGGGGGACTAGCGGGAGCCACGAGCAGTACTTC.

The chain joins TRBV5-4 to TRBJ2-5; 11 nucleotides align to TRBD2. This CDR3 has 16 amino acids. The V gene end was trimmed by 4 bases and the J gene end by 1 base; junction bases not matched to a gene: 6. Germline lookup yields CDR1 SGHNT and CDR2 YYREEE (reference sequence). The CDR3 sequence is CASSPIAGGFQETQYF. As DNA, the CDR3 is TGTGCCAGCAGCCCCATAGCGGGGGGGTTCCAAGAGACCCAGTACTTC.

This chain connects TRBV2 to TRBJ2-7, with 11 positions matching TRBD2. The CDR3 loop spans 14 amino acids. CDR1 is SNHLY and CDR2 is FYNNEI in the germline V gene. The trim removed 10 bases at V and 1 base at J, leaving 6 bases unmatched. CDR3 DNA sequence: TGTGCCACCTCGGGACTAGCGGCTTCCTACGAGCAGTACTTC. Translation gives CATSGLAASYEQYF.

J is TRBJ2-3 and V is TRBV7-3, with 12 bases aligning to TRBD1. The CDR3 has 16 residues. V lost 5 bases, J lost 4 bases, and 7 bases stayed unmatched. Per germline, CDR1 SGHTA and CDR2 FQGTGA. CDR3 amino acids: CASSRSGTGGSDTQYF. The CDR3 DNA sequence: TGTGCCAGCAGCAGATCCGGGACAGGGGGCTCAGATACGCAGTATTTT.

This clone was picked up many times. V is TRBV2 and J is TRBJ1-1; 8 bases map to TRBD1. CDR3 length: 17 residues. CDR1 is SNHLY, CDR2 FYNNEI, per germline. V lost 5 bases and J lost 0; bases outside the gene matches: 11. The CDR3 nucleotides are TGTGCCAGCAGTCCCCGGGGCTCAGGGGGCATGAACACTGAAGCTTTCTTT. The encoded protein is CASSPRGSGGMNTEAFF.

A single count supports this clone. This rearrangement joins TRBV28 to TRBJ1-1; TRBD1 aligns across 10 bases. Germline assignment: CDR1 MDHEN and CDR2 SYDVKM. The CDR3 sequence is 16 residues long. With 4 bases clipped from V and 5 bases from J, the junction kept 10 bases outside the gene matches. As DNA, the CDR3 is TGTGCCAGCAGTTCCCGGGACAGGGGATTGTATACTGAAGCTTTCTTT. Its translation: CASSSRDRGLYTEAFF.

This sequence joins TRBV10-1 and TRBJ2-3; the match to TRBD1 covers 7 bases. Germline CDR1 is WNHNN and CDR2 is SYGVQD (reference sequence). Trimming cost V 5 bases and J 3 bases; bases outside gene matches: 5. The CDR3 sequence is 14 residues long. CDR3 amino acids: CASSFDRVTDTQYF. The DNA for the CDR3 is TGCGCCAGCAGTTTTGACAGGGTTACAGATACGCAGTATTTT.

The chain couples TRBV11-2 to TRBJ2-2; TRBD2 matches 7 bases. The germline gives CDR1 SGHAT, CDR2 FQNNGV. The CDR3 contains 18 residues. With V trimmed by 4 bases and J by 1 base, 12 bases remained unmatched. Here the CDR3 reads CASSSTGWGEGNTGELFF. CDR3 bases: TGTGCCAGCAGCTCCACCGGATGGGGGGAGGGGAACACCGGGGAGCTGTTTTTT.

In its sample, this clone was seen once. The chain links TRBV4-1 to TRBJ1-4; D might be TRBD1 (5 bases). CDR3 size: 17 residues. Germline V lookup: CDR1 MGHRA, CDR2 YSYEKL. Trimming took off 5 bases at V and 4 bases at J, with 20 bases between the two ends. The CDR3 nucleotides read TGCGCCAGCAGCTATGAGTCCGGGACTAGCCATAATGAAAAACTGTTTTTT. It specifies CASSYESGTSHNEKLFF.

J is TRBJ1-3 and V is TRBV11-2; D gene ambiguous. The germline CDR1 and CDR2 sequences are SGHAT and FQNNGV. Trimming left V 6 bases short and J 2 bases short, with 11 bases between. This CDR3 is 14 amino acids long. The CDR3 region has the DNA TGTGCCAGCAGAGCCGAGTACGCTGGAAACACCATATATTTT. Its translation: CASRAEYAGNTIYF. The variable domain in full, with the rest retrieved from reference TRBV11-2 and TRBJ1-3, is EAGVAQSPRYKIIEKRQSVAFWCNPISGHATLYWYQQILGQGPKLLIQFQNNGVVDDSQLPKDRFSAERLKGVDSTLKIQPAKLEDSAVYLCASRAEYAGNTIYFGEGSWLTVV.

The V call is TRBV7-2, the J call TRBJ1-6; D is uncertain. Looked up from germline, CDR1 is SGHTA and CDR2 is FQGNSA. The CDR3 has 13 residues. With 5 bases removed from V and 9 bases from J, the gap between germline ends came to 11 bases. The CDR3 is CASSATRISPLHF. DNA for the CDR3: TGTGCCAGCAGCGCCACGCGGATTTCACCCCTCCACTTT.

In its sample, this clone was seen many times. The same CDR3 is also encoded by other DNA sequences in this sample. The rearrangement links TRBV28 to TRBJ1-5; D call uncertain. Germline CDR1 reads MDHEN; CDR2 reads SYDVKM. V lost 4 bases and J 1 base, leaving 8 bases between the germline ends. The CDR3 extends over 14 amino acids. The CDR3 protein is CASSSPGSNQPQHF. CDR3 bases: TGTGCCAGCAGTTCCCCCGGAAGCAATCAGCCCCAGCATTTT.

The genes are TRBV28 and TRBJ2-7; D is undetermined. CDR1 and CDR2 (germline): MDHEN, SYDVKM. Trimming pared 2 bases from V and 6 bases from J, leaving 11 bases between. The CDR3 is 13 residues long. Written as DNA, the CDR3 is TGTGCCAGCAGTTTAATGACTGTCTCCGAGCAGTACTTC. Amino acids: CASSLMTVSEQYF.

The chain carries TRBV5-1 and TRBJ2-1, with unresolved D. Trimming took 1 base from V and 3 from J, leaving 8 bases between them. The germline CDR1 and CDR2 sequences are SGHRS and YFSETQ. The CDR3 totals 14 residues. CDR3 sequence reads: CASSLLAVYNEQFF. CDR3 DNA: TGCGCCAGCAGCTTGTTGGCAGTCTACAATGAGCAGTTCTTC.

The chain has TRBV18 and TRBJ1-2, with TRBD1 matching 8 bases. In germline, CDR1 is KGHSH, CDR2 LQKENI. With V trimmed by 3 bases and J by 5 bases, 8 bases remained unmatched. The CDR3 spans 15 residues. As DNA, the CDR3 is TGTGCCAGCTCACCCCTGGACAGGGCCAGTTATGGCTACACCTTC. Translating it yields CASSPLDRASYGYTF.

The rearrangement links TRBV2 to TRBJ1-1; D unclear. CDR1 is SNHLY, CDR2 FYNNEI, per germline. The CDR3 loop spans 14 amino acids. V was cut by 2 bases and J by 2 bases, with 9 bases left in between. Here the CDR3 reads CASSELVLNTEAFF. For the CDR3, the DNA is TGTGCCAGCAGTGAATTGGTCCTCAACACTGAAGCTTTCTTT.